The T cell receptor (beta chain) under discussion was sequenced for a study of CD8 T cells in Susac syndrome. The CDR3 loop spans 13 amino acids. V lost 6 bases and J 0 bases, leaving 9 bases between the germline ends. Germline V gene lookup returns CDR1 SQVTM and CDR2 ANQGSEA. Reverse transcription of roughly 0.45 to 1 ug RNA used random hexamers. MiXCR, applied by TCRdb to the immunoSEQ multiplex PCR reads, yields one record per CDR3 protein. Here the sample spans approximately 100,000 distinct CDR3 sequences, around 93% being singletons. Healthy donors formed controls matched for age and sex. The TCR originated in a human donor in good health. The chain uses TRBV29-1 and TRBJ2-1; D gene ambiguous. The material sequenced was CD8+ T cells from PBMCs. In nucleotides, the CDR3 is TGCAGCGTGTACGTAAGCTCCTACAATGAGCAGTTCTTC. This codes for CSVYVSSYNEQFF.